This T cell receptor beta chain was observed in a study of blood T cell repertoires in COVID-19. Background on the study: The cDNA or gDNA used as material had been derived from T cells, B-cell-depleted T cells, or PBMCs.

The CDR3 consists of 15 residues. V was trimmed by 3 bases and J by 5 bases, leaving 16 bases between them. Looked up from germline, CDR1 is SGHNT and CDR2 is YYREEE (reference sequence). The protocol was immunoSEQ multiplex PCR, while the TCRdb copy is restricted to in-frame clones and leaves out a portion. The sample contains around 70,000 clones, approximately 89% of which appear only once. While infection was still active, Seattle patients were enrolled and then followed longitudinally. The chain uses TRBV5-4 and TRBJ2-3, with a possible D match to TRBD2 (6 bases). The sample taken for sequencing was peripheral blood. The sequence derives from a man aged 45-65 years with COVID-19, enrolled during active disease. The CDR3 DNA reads TGTGCCAGCAGCTCCCTGACTAGAGAGGGAGATACGCAGTATTTT. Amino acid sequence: CASSSLTREGDTQYF.